The rows below give T cell receptor beta chains drawn from one sample of a study of Tregs in tolerant kidney transplant recipients. Clones were read by immunoSEQ multiplex PCR, and TCRdb kept only the in-frame ones, dropping some. The repertoire includes tens of thousands of clones, around 82% of them detected once, and about 5.5% sits in the top ten. Source material: CD4+ T cells from blood. The source is a human donor in good health. CDR3s include the opening cysteine and the closing phenylalanine or tryptophan. Each record gives: CDR3 protein, V gene, J gene.

CASSLSATVEQYF	TRBV28	TRBJ2-7
CASSLVGAGGTGELFF	TRBV11-2	TRBJ2-2
CAISEETGNSIQYF	TRBV10-3	TRBJ2-4
CASSLGSTGVYEQYF	TRBV7-2	TRBJ2-7
CASSRTAGMGLAGPLEQYF	TRBV7-2	TRBJ2-7
CASSLFRAAPGADTQYF	TRBV5-6	TRBJ2-3
CASSLRTGDEGQPQHF	TRBV11-2	TRBJ1-5
CASSQSRGAGNEQYF	TRBV23-1	TRBJ2-7
CASSEYLSNQPQHF	TRBV6-4	TRBJ1-5
CASSGQGSYGYTF	TRBV6-5	TRBJ1-2
CASSGWTGSYEQYF	TRBV6-1	TRBJ2-7
CASSYGAMDTEAFF	TRBV6-5	TRBJ1-1
CASSPKPRDRRPGYTF	TRBV7-2	TRBJ1-2
CASSRGQGYSGYTF	TRBV7-9	TRBJ1-2
CAWSAGTKAPTQYF	TRBV30	TRBJ2-7
CASSRQAYGYTF	TRBV7-9	TRBJ1-2
CASRQGVEEKLFF	TRBV5-1	TRBJ1-4
CASANGGLPFTDTQYF	TRBV19	TRBJ2-3
CASQAGKSYEQYF	TRBV19	TRBJ2-7
CASWPSGEGQETQYF	TRBV28	TRBJ2-5
CASRLGQANTEAFF	TRBV6-5	TRBJ1-1
CASRPDRRWGYTF	TRBV7-8	TRBJ1-2